The source of this T cell receptor beta chain is a study of T cell responses to AZD1222 COVID-19 vaccine. Findings of the study overall: CD4 TCRs associated with vaccination spanned spike, dominating at 160-218 and 743-854. Close to half of spike-specific TCRs reportedly recognize unmutated variant regions.

Note on this clone: Its specificity is not known.

Germline-derived CDR1 and CDR2 are SGDLS and YYNGEE. The ends lost 4 bases at V and 4 bases at J; junction bases unmatched: 12. CDR3 size: 16 residues. Profiling relied on immunoSEQ multiplex PCR, and the TCRdb table lists in-frame clones only, not all of them. This table holds 110,000 to 150,000 clones, just over 85% found once. The source of this sequence is an adult in good health. The input for sequencing was peripheral blood, taken on day 0 of AZD1222 vaccination. The chain carries TRBV9 and TRBJ2-5, with 8 bases matching TRBD1. The chain's CDR3 is CASSPRTGTAIETQYF. The CDR3, as DNA: TGTGCCAGCAGCCCTAGGACAGGGACGGCCATAGAGACCCAGTACTTC.